This note documents a single T cell receptor (beta chain) sequence. This clone was counted a single time. The antigen this receptor binds is unknown. No much larger clonotype is one base removed from it; base qualities were not supplied. The data are from a study of shared clonotypes between healthy human individuals (dated by TCRdb to the early 2020s). Turning to the overall study: The cohort comprised two women and three men aged 18 to 49 years. Per donor, three plates each were used for CD4 naive and CD4 memory, two for CD8 naive, and one for CD8 memory. Each donor's leukapheresis produced roughly between roughly 0.9 and 9 billion PBMCs. Different laboratories and diverse techniques were used to prepare libraries and sequence TCR repertoires, to increase sequencing depth and limit assay-specific biases. Blood TCR repertoires of five healthy adults were deeply sequenced to estimate repertoire size and the extent of clonotype sharing between individuals. Study-wide findings and limitations: Because the study included a small number of donors, the genetic and exposure-history diversity represented was limited. Even with the large sequencing depth, rarefaction of the sorted-subset datasets indicated that sequencing was incomplete. Compared with non-shared clonotypes, clonotypes shared by all four sorted-subset donors had higher generation probabilities. Across a handful of donors, about 5% of naive CD4, roughly 3.5% of naive CD8, about 2.3% of memory CD4, and under 0.45% of memory CD8 clonotypes were shared. Sampling was restricted to blood, and TCR repertoires in tissues likely differ from the TCR repertoires found in blood. Based on pairwise subsampling, the degree of clonotype sharing among donors was expected to be affected by sequencing depth. Larger estimated clonotype richness was generally found for naive subsets than for memory subsets.

Using the deep immunoSEQ assay, TCR CDR3 regions were amplified from genomic DNA by multiplex PCR. Genomic DNA extracted from each cell subset was distributed evenly over all wells of several immunoSEQ 96-well plates, and each plate served as one replicate. For sorted subsets, roughly 200 ng of genomic DNA, equivalent to 25,000 to 30,000 T cell genomes, went into each replicate PCR. The purified libraries were quantified using a Qubit 3.0 fluorometer, sized with a Bioanalyzer 2100, and then quantified again using the KAPA Library Quantification kit. Every immunoSEQ 96-well plate was sequenced on a dedicated single-read 150-cycle Illumina NextSeq 550 flow cell. As for the authors' bioinformatics: Because only junctional sequences without quality scores were contained in the immunoSEQ output, filtering matching that applied to full-length reads could not be performed. Sequences were annotated with PyIR, a Python wrapper for IgBLAST v1.9, using IMGT germline references to assign V/J genes and CDR3. Any read was removed if the V/J assignment was weak (E-value above 1e-6), the CDR3 was missing, or the read contained stop codons, out-of-frame junctions, or ambiguous translated residues. V3J clonotypes were defined as sequences sharing the same inferred V gene, J gene, and CDR3 amino acid sequence. To compute the percentage overlap between repertoires, the number of shared unique clonotypes was divided by the size of the smaller repertoire. Richness of each repertoire was evaluated using RTK rarefaction, the Chao1 estimator, and Recon v2.1 estimates of unobserved clonotypes. OLGA was used to compute generation probabilities for all TCRbeta clonotypes that the gDNA method yielded from a handful of donors. TCRdb mirrors the immuneACCESS table, restricted to in-frame sequences. Some clones are absent from its copies; in checked studies, under half trace to an unresolved V gene, and the reason for the others is unknown. The V and J calls and clone size are taken from that table; D and trimming were inferred from the DNA. The sample yields millions of clones; roughly nine tenths were counted once. Together, the top ten hold 0.11% to 0.15% of the sample.

At the junction V is shortened by 3 bases and J by 6 bases; bases outside the gene matches: 11. CDR1 MGHRA and CDR2 YSYEKL are derived from the germline V gene. Measured from the cysteine to the phenylalanine, the CDR3 is 18 residues long. The CDR3 DNA has 54 bases and is translated from base 1. The donors were healthy, HIV-negative adults who had no recently reported acute infections or vaccinations. All donors were Caucasian adults living in Nashville, Tennessee, USA. Magnetic negative selection was used to enrich CD4+ T cells, after which naive cells were positively selected on CD45RA and the negative fraction became the memory subset. Blood was obtained by leukapheresis, after which PBMCs were separated by Ficoll-Histopaque density gradient centrifugation and cryopreserved in liquid nitrogen vapor phase. Analytical flow cytometry was used to check the purity and quantity of every magnetically sorted T cell population. From each sorted fraction, genomic DNA was isolated and quantified by UV absorbance on a Nanodrop 2000c.

Sequenced material: naive CD4+ T cells sorted from blood. The sample's cell subset or site label is to be understood as: CD45RA+ positively selected. The receptor was derived from a young man in good health. The chain joins TRBV4-1 to TRBJ2-3; 14 junctional bases match TRBD2. The DNA sequence is given as TGCGCCAGCAGCCAGACTAGCGGGAGGGCGGGGCGAAGGGATACGCAGTATTTT. This yields the protein CASSQTSGRAGRRDTQYF.